This T cell receptor (beta chain) is drawn from a study of T cells in tumors after PD-1 blockade. Input was roughly 600 ng to 6,004 ng of genomic DNA from tumor or blood. The method was immunoSEQ multiplex PCR; TCRdb's version includes in-frame clones alone and lacks a portion of them. The sample lists 14,000 to 15,000 clones; approximately 80% were seen once. V dropped 8 bases and J dropped 2 bases, with 13 bases sitting between them. The length of the CDR3 is 13 residues. Per germline, CDR1 SGHRS and CDR2 YFSETQ. This clone was seen once. Sequencing used PBMCs, obtained after anti-PD-1 treatment. This sequence joins TRBV5-1 and TRBJ1-2; D remains unclear. The sequence was collected from a human donor with basal cell carcinoma. The CDR3 loop is CASGDNINYGYTF. The DNA for the CDR3 is TGCGCCAGTGGGGATAATATAAACTATGGCTACACCTTC.